The present T cell receptor (beta chain) was sequenced within a study of cytomegalovirus exposure and HLA in healthy donors. Study results and caveats: The study had only CMV serostatus as immune exposure information. In vitro checks showed that a few CMV-associated chains really do target CMV antigens. A later analysis linked a missense variant in DCLRE1C to the trimming of TCR beta V and J genes.

The PCR used 60 Vbeta and 13 Jbeta primers. Some clones are missing from TCRdb's copy, which holds only in-frame ones; the method was immunoSEQ multiplex PCR. The sample has about 200,000 clones; around three quarters are singletons. Germline loops: CDR1 KGHSH, CDR2 LQKENI. V was shortened by 3 bases and J by 10 bases, with 19 bases between the two germline ends. The CDR3 has 15 residues. With regard to this clone: No antigen is known for it.

The sequencing sample was made of PBMCs. The J gene is TRBJ2-1, the V gene TRBV18; D is possibly TRBD1 (6 bases). This TCR was sampled from a man aged 25 to 45 in good health and CMV-seronegative. The CDR3 DNA is TGTGCCAGCTCACCGGAGCAGGGGCGCATCTCGGAGCAGTTCTTC. It specifies CASSPEQGRISEQFF.